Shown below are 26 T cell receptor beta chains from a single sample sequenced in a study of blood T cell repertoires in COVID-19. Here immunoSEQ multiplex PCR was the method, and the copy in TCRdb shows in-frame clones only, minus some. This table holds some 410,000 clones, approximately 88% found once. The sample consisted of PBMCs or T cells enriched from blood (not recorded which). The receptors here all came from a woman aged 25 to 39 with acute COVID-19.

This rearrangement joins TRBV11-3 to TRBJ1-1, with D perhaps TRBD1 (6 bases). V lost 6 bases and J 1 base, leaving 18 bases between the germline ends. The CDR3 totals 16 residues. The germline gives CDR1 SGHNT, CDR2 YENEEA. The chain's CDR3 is CASRYTGGAWNTEAFF. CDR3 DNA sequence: TGTGCCAGCAGGTATACGGGGGGGGCGTGGAACACTGAAGCTTTCTTT.

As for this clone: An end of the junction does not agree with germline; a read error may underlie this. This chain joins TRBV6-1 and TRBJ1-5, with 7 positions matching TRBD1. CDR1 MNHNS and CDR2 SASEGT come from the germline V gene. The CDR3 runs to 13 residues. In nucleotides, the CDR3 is TGTGCCAGCTGTGACAGGGAAGGTCAGCCCCAGCATTTT. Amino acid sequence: CASCDREGQPQHF.

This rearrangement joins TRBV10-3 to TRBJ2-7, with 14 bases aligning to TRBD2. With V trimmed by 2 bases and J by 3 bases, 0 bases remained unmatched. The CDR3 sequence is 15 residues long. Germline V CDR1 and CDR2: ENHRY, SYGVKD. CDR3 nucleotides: TGTGCCATCAGTGAGGGACTAGCGGGAGGCTACGAGCAGTACTTC. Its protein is CAISEGLAGGYEQYF.

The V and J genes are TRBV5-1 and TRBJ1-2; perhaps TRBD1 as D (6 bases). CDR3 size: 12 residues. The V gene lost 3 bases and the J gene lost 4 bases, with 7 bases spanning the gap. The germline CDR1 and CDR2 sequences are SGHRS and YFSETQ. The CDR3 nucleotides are TGCGCCAGCAGCTGGGACACCTATGGCTACACCTTC. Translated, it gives CASSWDTYGYTF.

The CDR3 is CASSHRDREGEQYF. In DNA form, the CDR3 reads TGCGCCAGCAGCCACCGGGACAGGGAAGGAGAGCAGTACTTC. The rearrangement joins TRBV4-1 to TRBJ2-7, with TRBD1 matching over 9 bases. Germline V gene sequence: CDR1 MGHRA, CDR2 YSYEKL. The CDR3 is 14 residues long. V lost 3 bases and J lost 7; bases outside the gene matches: 7.

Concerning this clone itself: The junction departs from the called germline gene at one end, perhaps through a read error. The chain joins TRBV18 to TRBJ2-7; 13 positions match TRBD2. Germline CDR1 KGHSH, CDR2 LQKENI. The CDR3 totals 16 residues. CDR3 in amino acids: CASSPLRLAGGYEQYF. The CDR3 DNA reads TGTGCCAGCTCCCCACTAAGACTAGCGGGGGGCTACGAGCAGTACTTC.

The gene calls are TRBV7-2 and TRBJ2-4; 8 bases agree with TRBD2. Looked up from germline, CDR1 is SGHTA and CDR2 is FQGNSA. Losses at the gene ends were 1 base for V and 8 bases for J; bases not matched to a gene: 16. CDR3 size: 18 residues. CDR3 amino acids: CASSLVQVGTTGRDIQYF. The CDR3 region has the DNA TGTGCCAGCAGCTTAGTTCAGGTGGGGACTACCGGGAGGGACATTCAGTACTTC.

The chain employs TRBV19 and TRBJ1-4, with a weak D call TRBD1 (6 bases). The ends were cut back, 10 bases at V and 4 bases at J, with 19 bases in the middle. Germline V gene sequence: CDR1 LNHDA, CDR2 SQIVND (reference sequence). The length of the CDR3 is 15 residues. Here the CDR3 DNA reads TGTGCCACCCGAATAACAGGGTATATTAATGAAAAACTGTTTTTT. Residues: CATRITGYINEKLFF.

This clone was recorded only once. CDR3 in amino acids: CASSLDVQTPYGYTF. The CDR3 nucleotides are TGTGCCAGCAGCTTAGACGTGCAGACTCCCTATGGCTACACCTTC. The chain is built from TRBV7-2 and TRBJ1-2; D unresolved. CDR3 length: 15 residues. CDR1 SGHTA and CDR2 FQGNSA come from the germline V gene. V lost 1 base, J lost 4 bases, and 13 bases lay in between.

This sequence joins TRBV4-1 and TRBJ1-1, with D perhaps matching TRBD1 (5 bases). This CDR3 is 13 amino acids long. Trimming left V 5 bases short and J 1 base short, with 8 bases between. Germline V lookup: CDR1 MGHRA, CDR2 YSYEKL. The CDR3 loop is CASSWQGNTEAFF. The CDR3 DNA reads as TGCGCCAGCAGCTGGCAGGGGAACACTGAAGCTTTCTTT.

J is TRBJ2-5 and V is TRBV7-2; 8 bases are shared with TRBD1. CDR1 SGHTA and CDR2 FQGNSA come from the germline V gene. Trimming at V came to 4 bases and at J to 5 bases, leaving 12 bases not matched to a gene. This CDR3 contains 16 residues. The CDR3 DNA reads TGTGCCAGCAGCTACTCAACCACAGGGGGTGGGGAGACCCAGTACTTC. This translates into CASSYSTTGGGETQYF.

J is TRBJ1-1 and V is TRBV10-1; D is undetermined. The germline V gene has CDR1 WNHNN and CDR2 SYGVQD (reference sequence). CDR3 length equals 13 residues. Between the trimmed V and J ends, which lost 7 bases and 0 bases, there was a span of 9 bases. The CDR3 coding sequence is TGCGCCAGCACCTCGGGGATGAACACTGAAGCTTTCTTT. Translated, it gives CASTSGMNTEAFF.

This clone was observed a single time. CDR3 sequence: CASTTLAAYNEQFF. CDR3 nucleotides: TGTGCCAGCACCACACTAGCGGCGTACAATGAGCAGTTCTTC. J is TRBJ2-1 and V is TRBV7-2, with 8 bases that match TRBD2. V trimming: 7 bases; J trimming: 4 bases; junction bases outside the gene matches: 6. CDR3 length: 14 amino acids. CDR1 and CDR2 (germline): SGHTA, FQGNSA.

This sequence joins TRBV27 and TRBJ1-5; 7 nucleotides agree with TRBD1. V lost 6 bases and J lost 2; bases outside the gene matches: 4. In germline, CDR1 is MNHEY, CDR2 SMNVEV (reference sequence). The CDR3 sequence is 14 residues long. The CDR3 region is CASSRGQGNQPQHF. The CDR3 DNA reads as TGTGCCAGCAGCCGCGGACAGGGCAATCAGCCCCAGCATTTT.

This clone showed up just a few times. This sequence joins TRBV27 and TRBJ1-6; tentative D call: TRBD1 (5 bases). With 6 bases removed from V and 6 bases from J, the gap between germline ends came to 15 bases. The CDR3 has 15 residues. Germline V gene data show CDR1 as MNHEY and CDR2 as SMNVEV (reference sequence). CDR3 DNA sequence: TGTGCCAGCAGGCAGGGTGCTCCGCGTAATTCACCCCTCCACTTT. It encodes CASRQGAPRNSPLHF.

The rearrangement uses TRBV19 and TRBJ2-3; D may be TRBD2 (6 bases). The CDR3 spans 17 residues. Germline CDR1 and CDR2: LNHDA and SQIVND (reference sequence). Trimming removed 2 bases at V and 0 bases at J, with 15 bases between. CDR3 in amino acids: CASSIRGAGPSTDTQYF. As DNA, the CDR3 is TGTGCCAGTAGTATACGGGGCGCGGGGCCTAGCACAGATACGCAGTATTTT.

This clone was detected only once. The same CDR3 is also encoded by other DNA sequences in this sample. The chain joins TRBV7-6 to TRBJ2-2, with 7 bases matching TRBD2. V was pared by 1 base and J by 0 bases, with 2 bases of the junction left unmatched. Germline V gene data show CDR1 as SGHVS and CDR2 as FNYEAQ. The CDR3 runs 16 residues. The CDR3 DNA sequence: TGTGCCAGCAGCTTAGAGCTAGCGGCGAACACCGGGGAGCTGTTTTTT. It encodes CASSLELAANTGELFF.

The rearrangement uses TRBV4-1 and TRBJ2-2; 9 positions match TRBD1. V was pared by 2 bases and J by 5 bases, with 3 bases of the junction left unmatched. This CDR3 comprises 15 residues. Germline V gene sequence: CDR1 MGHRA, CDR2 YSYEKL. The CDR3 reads CASSQTGTGTGELFF. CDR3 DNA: TGCGCCAGCAGCCAAACCGGGACAGGGACCGGGGAGCTGTTTTTT.

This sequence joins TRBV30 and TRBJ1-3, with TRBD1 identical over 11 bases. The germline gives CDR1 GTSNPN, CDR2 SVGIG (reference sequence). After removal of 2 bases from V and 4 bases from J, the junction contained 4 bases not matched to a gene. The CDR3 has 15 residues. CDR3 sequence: CAWSSDRGLGNTIYF. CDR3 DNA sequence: TGTGCCTGGAGTTCGGACAGGGGGCTAGGAAACACCATATATTTT.

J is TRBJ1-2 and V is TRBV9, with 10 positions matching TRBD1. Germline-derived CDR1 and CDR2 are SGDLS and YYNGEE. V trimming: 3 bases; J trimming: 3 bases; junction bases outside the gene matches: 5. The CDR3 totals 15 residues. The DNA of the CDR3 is TGTGCCAGCAGCGGCTGGACAGGGGGGGACTATGGCTACACCTTC. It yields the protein CASSGWTGGDYGYTF.

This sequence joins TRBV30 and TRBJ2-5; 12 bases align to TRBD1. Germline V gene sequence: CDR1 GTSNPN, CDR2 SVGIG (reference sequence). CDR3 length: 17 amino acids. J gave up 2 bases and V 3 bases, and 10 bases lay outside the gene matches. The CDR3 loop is CAWSQLGDRGLQETQYF. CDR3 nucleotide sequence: TGTGCCTGGAGCCAACTAGGGGACAGGGGGCTGCAAGAGACCCAGTACTTC. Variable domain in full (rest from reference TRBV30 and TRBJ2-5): SQTIHQWPATLVQPVGSPLSLECTVEGTSNPNLYWYRQAAGRGLQLLFYSVGIGQISSEVPQNLSASRPQDRQFILSSKKLLLSDSGFYLCAWSQLGDRGLQETQYFGPGTRLLVL.

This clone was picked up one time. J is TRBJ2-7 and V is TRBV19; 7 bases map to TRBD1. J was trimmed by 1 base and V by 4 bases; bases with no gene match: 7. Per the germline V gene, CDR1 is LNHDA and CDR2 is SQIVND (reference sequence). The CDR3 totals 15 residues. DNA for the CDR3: TGTGCCAGTAGTAGCGCCCTGGGACAGTCCTACGAGCAGTACTTC. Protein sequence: CASSSALGQSYEQYF.

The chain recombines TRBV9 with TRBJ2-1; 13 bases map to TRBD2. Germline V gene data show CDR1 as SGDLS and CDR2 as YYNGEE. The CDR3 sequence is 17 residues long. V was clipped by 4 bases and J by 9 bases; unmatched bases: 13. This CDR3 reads CASSPRLGLAGDFEQFF. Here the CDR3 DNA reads TGTGCCAGCAGCCCCCGCCTTGGACTAGCGGGGGATTTTGAGCAGTTCTTC. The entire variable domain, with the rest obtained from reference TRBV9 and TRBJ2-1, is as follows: DSGVTQTPKHLITATGQRVTLRCSPRSGDLSVYWYQQSLDQGLQFLIQYYNGEERAKGNILERFSAQQFPDLHSELNLSSLELGDSALYFCASSPRLGLAGDFEQFFGPGTRLTVL.

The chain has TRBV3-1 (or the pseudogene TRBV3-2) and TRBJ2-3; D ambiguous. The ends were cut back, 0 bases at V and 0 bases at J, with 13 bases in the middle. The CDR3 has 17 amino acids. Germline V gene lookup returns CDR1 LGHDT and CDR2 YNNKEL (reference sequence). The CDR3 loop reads CASSQDLPILSTDTQYF. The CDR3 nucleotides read TGTGCCAGCAGCCAAGATTTGCCTATTTTAAGCACAGATACGCAGTATTTT.

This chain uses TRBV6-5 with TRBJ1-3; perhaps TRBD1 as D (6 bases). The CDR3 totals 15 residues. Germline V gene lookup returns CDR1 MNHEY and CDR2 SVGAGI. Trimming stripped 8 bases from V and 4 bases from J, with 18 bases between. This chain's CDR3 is CASDTGSGVGNTIYF. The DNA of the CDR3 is TGTGCCAGCGACACTGGGTCAGGGGTCGGAAACACCATATATTTT.

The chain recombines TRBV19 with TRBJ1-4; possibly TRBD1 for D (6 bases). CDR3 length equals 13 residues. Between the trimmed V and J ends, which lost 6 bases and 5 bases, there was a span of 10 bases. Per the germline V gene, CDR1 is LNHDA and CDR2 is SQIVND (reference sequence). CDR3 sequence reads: CASRSQGNEKLFF. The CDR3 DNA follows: TGTGCCAGTAGGAGTCAGGGGAATGAAAAACTGTTTTTT.